This T cell receptor beta chain was recovered during a study of OX40 agonist ivuxolimab in advanced cancers. The overall study: Males comprised 82.7% of the group, whose mean age was approximately 60 years (range about 20 to 90). Study results and limitations: Blood T cells, both CD4+ and CD8+, expanded clonally by week 6 at 0.1 to 3.0 mg/kg. Relative to CD4+ cells, CD8+ T cells on average had more expanded clones.

This clone was found once. Its antigen is undetermined. Assay used: immunoSEQ multiplex PCR; TCRdb lists only in-frame clones, some missing. The table includes fewer than 25,000 clones, approximately 73% detected once. Autoimmune disease history or systemic immunosuppression meant exclusion. From germline, CDR1 is SNHLY and CDR2 FYNNEI. After removal of 10 bases from V and 2 bases from J, the junction contained 8 bases not matched to a gene. The CDR3 is 13 residues long. The chain has TRBV2 and TRBJ2-7, with 7 positions matching TRBD1. This TCR was sampled from an adult with an advanced solid tumor such as melanoma, head and neck, liver or kidney cancer. The sequenced sample was CD4+ or CD8+ T cells sorted from blood, obtained in a trial of the OX40 agonist ivuxolimab. This CDR3 reads CAIIRDRAYEQYF. CDR3 nucleotide sequence: TGTGCCATCATCCGGGACAGAGCCTACGAGCAGTACTTC.